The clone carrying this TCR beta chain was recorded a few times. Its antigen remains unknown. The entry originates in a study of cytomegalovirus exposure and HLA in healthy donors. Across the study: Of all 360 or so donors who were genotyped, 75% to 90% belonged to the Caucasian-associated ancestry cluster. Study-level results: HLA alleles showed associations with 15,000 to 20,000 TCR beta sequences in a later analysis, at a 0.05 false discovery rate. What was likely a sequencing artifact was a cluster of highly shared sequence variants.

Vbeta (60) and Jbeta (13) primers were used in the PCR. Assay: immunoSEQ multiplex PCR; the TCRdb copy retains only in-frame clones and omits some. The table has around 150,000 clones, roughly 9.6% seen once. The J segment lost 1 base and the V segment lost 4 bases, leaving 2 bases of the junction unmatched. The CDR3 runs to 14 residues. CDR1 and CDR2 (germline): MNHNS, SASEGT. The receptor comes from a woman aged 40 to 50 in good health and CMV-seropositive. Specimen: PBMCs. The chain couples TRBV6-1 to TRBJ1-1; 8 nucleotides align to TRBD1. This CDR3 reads CASSVGQGNTEAFF. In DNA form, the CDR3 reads TGTGCCAGCAGTGTCGGACAGGGGAACACTGAAGCTTTCTTT.